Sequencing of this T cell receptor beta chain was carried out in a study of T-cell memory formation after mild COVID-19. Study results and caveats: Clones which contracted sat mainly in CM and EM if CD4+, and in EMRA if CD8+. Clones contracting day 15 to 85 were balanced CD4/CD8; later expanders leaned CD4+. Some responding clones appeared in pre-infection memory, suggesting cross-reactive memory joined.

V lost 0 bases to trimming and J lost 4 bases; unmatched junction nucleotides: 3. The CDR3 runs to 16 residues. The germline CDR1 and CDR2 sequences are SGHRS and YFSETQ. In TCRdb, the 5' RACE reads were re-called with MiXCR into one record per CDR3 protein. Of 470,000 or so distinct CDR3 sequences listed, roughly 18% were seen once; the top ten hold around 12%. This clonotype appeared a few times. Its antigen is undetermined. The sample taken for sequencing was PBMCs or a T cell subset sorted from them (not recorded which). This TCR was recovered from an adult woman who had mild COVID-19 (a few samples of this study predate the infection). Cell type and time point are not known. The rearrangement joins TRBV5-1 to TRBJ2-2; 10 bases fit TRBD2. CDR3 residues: CASSLAGTSATGELFF. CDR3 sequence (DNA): TGCGCCAGCAGCTTGGCCGGGACTAGCGCCACCGGGGAGCTGTTTTTT. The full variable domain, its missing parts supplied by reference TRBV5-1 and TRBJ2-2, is KAGVTQTPRYLIKTRGQQVTLSCSPISGHRSVSWYQQTPGQGLQFLFEYFSETQRNKGNFPGRFSGRQFSNSRSEMNVSTLELGDSALYLCASSLAGTSATGELFFGEGSRLTVL.